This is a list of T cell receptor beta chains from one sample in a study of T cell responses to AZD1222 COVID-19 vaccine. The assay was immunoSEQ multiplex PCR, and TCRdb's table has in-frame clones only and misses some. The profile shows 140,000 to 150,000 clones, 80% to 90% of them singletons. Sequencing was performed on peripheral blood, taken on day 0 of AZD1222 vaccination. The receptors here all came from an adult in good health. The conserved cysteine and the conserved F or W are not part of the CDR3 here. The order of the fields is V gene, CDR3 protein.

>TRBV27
ASSVYPLTDTQY
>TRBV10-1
ASSERGGEAF
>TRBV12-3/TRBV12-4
ASSYQQNYGYT
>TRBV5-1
ASSLGGYTDTQY
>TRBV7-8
ASSPWTGDGYT
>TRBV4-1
ASSHLRDYWVGDTGELF
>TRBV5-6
ASSFGRSGAYEQY
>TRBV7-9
ASSPDLNTGELF
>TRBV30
AWSVRFGYT
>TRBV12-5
ASGLDTYQPQH
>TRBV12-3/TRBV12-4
ASSYTGFGEAF
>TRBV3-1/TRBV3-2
ASSLPLGQGTPLH
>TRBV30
AWSRGGVNTEAF
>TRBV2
ASTRTGSIEQF
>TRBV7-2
ASSYKAGGSRVYGYT
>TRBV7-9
ASSLLAGGPYNEQF
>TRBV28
ASRLQVSSGANVLT
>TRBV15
ATSRVSTEAF
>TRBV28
ASSLGTLGNTIY
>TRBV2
ASSEGQAQY
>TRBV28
ACWGAGGSSYEQY
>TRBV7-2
ASSLIGDGYT
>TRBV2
ASSARDLIDEQY
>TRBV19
ASSRQYSGNTIY
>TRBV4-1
ASSLDGSQPQH
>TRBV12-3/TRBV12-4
ASSQSEDTQY